This is a list of T cell receptor beta chains from one sample in a study of OX40 agonist ivuxolimab in advanced cancers. TCRdb's table, derived via immunoSEQ multiplex PCR, lists solely in-frame clones and lacks some. The sample records under 80,000 clones, roughly 85% being singletons. This specimen was CD4+ or CD8+ T cells sorted from blood, taken in a trial of the OX40 agonist ivuxolimab. The source of these receptors is an adult with an advanced solid tumor such as melanoma, head and neck, liver or kidney cancer. Each CDR3 is given with its conserved first and last residue. D genes are given only for firm matches. The size field is filled for only some rows; it gives once, few, many or a size class.

J,size,V,D,CDR3,DNA
TRBJ2-2,.,TRBV2,.,CASSVSSYTGELFF,TGTGCCAGCAGCGTTAGCTCCTACACCGGGGAGCTGTTTTTT
TRBJ1-3,.,TRBV28,.,CASSLWANTIYF,TGTGCCAGCAGTTTATGGGCAAACACCATATATTTT
TRBJ2-7,.,TRBV18,.,CASSPLSSDQQYF,TGTGCCAGCTCACCGCTCTCCAGTGATCAGCAGTACTTC
TRBJ1-2,once,TRBV18,.,CASSPGGGYGYTF,TGTGCCAGCTCACCGGGGGGTGGCTATGGCTACACCTTC
TRBJ2-7,once,TRBV4-1,.,CASSQAPGLGEQYF,TGCGCCAGCAGCCAAGCCCCCGGACTTGGGGAGCAGTACTTC
TRBJ2-7,once,TRBV4-1,TRBD2,CASRPILAGDYEQYF,TGCGCCAGCAGACCGATACTAGCGGGGGACTACGAGCAGTACTTC
TRBJ1-2,.,TRBV9,.,CASSLQDGYGYTF,TGTGCCAGCAGCCTGCAGGACGGGTATGGCTACACCTTC
TRBJ2-3,once,TRBV28,.,CASSYVGDTQYF,TGTGCCAGCAGTTACGTAGGAGATACGCAGTATTTT
TRBJ1-1,.,TRBV6-1,TRBD1,CASSTTGATEAFF,TGTGCCAGCAGTACCACAGGGGCCACTGAAGCTTTCTTT
TRBJ2-5,.,TRBV30,TRBD2,CAWSRLAGLETQYF,TGTGCCTGGAGCCGGCTAGCGGGGTTAGAGACCCAGTACTTC
TRBJ1-5,few,TRBV29-1,.,CSVGVGSSNQPQHF,TGCAGCGTTGGTGTAGGATCCAGCAATCAGCCCCAGCATTTT
TRBJ1-6,once,TRBV10-2,TRBD1,CASRIPDRFNSPLHF,TGCGCCAGCCGAATCCCGGACAGGTTTAATTCACCCCTCCACTTT
TRBJ1-1,.,TRBV15,.,CATSRGGSSTEAFF,TGTGCCACCAGCAGAGGGGGGAGTAGCACTGAAGCTTTCTTT
TRBJ2-7,.,TRBV2,.,CASNRRTAYEQYF,TGTGCCAGCAATCGACGCACAGCCTACGAGCAGTACTTC
TRBJ1-2,.,TRBV19,.,CASSLDGIYGYTF,TGTGCCAGTAGCCTGGACGGGATCTATGGCTACACCTTC
TRBJ1-6,.,TRBV5-3,.,CARTSRRSPFNHSPLHF,TGTGCCAGAACCAGCCGCAGGTCCCCCTTCAACCATTCACCCCTCCACTTT
TRBJ1-2,once,TRBV28,.,CASSPEDRPYYGYTF,TGTGCCAGCAGTCCTGAAGACAGGCCCTACTATGGCTACACCTTC
TRBJ1-2,.,TRBV10-3,.,CAISEGSPTAGYGYTF,TGTGCCATCAGTGAGGGATCACCGACGGCGGGCTATGGCTACACCTTC
TRBJ2-4,once,TRBV18,.,CASSPRTGPLAKNIQYF,TGTGCCAGCTCACCACGAACAGGCCCCTTAGCCAAAAACATTCAGTACTTC
TRBJ2-5,.,TRBV19,.,CASSIGRDQETQYF,TGTGCCAGTAGTATCGGAAGGGACCAAGAGACCCAGTACTTC
TRBJ2-7,once,TRBV27,.,CASSLGDEQYF,TGTGCCAGCAGTCTGGGGGACGAGCAGTACTTC
TRBJ2-2,.,TRBV5-1,.,CASSLGRSSGELFF,TGCGCCAGCAGCTTGGGGAGGTCCTCCGGGGAGCTGTTTTTT
TRBJ2-1,.,TRBV7-7,TRBD1,CASSYGTGVSREQFF,TGTGCCAGCAGTTACGGGACAGGGGTTTCTAGGGAGCAGTTCTTC